This T cell receptor (beta chain) was identified during a study of metastatic and nonmetastatic thyroid tumors. On the study more broadly: Malignant thyroid and benign thyroid patients provided blood and tumor or nodule tissue whose repertoires were compared.

MiXCR reprocessed the PCR reads for TCRdb. The table includes 19,000 or so clones, 28% detected once. Among the patients, none had received any treatment before thyroid surgery. By share of the sample, this clone is medium-sized. This receptor was taken from a male donor with papillary thyroid cancer or a benign thyroid nodule (not recorded which). Some clones in this sample may be carry-over from other donors' samples. The sequencing input was tumor tissue.

DNA for the CDR3: TGCAGTGCTAACCCCAACGGACTCGAGCAGTACTTC. Residues: CSANPNGLEQYF. The rearrangement joins TRBV20-1 to TRBJ2-7, with D tentatively TRBD2 (5 bases). Per germline, CDR1 DFQATT and CDR2 SNEGSKA (reference sequence). Trimming took off 4 bases at V and 6 bases at J, with 13 bases between the two ends. The CDR3 sequence is 12 residues long.